Shown below are 29 T cell receptor beta chains from a single sample sequenced in a study of T cell changes during pregnancy in multiple sclerosis. Method: immunoSEQ multiplex PCR; TCRdb's copy keeps in-frame clones and lacks some. The data hold tens of thousands of clones, with roughly 91% observed a single time. This material consisted of peripheral blood, taken in the second trimester of pregnancy. The receptors were sampled from a female donor with multiple sclerosis, enrolled in a pregnancy study.

The chain employs TRBV7-3 and TRBJ2-7; 9 positions agree with TRBD2. The CDR3 is made up of 15 amino acids. Germline V gene data show CDR1 as SGHTA and CDR2 as FQGTGA. With V trimmed by 1 base and J by 4 bases, 5 bases remained unmatched. CDR3 region: CASSLSPSGVYEQYF. DNA of the CDR3: TGTGCCAGCAGCTTAAGCCCTAGCGGGGTATACGAGCAGTACTTC.

This chain uses TRBV18 with TRBJ1-6; TRBD1 agrees at 8 bases. Trimming took 3 bases from V and 9 from J; bases not matched to a gene: 7. CDR1 and CDR2 from the germline V gene are KGHSH and LQKENI. The CDR3 is 15 amino acids. CDR3 residues: CASSPSGQEGSPLHF. The CDR3 DNA is TGTGCCAGCTCACCCTCGGGACAGGAAGGTTCACCCCTCCACTTT.

The CDR3 loop reads CASSFRNTEAFF. The CDR3 DNA reads as TGTGCCAGCAGTTTCAGGAACACTGAAGCTTTCTTT. V gene TRBV27 combines with J gene TRBJ1-1; no clear D gene. V was pared by 3 bases and J by 1 base, with 3 bases between. The CDR3 sequence is 12 residues long. Per the germline V gene, CDR1 is MNHEY and CDR2 is SMNVEV (reference sequence).

The chain employs TRBV5-6 and TRBJ2-2; the match to TRBD2 covers 7 bases. Trimming cost V 0 bases and J 7 bases; bases outside gene matches: 9. CDR1 is SGHDT and CDR2 is YYEEEE in the germline V gene. The CDR3 contains 16 residues. The CDR3 sequence: CASSLALAGVVGELFF. For the CDR3, the DNA is TGTGCCAGCAGCTTGGCGTTGGCGGGGGTGGTCGGGGAGCTGTTTTTT.

This clone was counted a single time. The chain combines TRBV5-4 with TRBJ2-5; 7 nucleotides align to TRBD2. The CDR3 spans 16 residues. Unmatched junction bases numbered 13, after V lost 4 bases and J lost 4 bases. Germline CDR1 reads SGHNT; CDR2 reads YYREEE (reference sequence). This chain's CDR3 is CASSPTGGSGRETQYF. DNA for the CDR3: TGTGCCAGCAGCCCGACCGGGGGGTCCGGCAGAGAGACCCAGTACTTC.

The chain has TRBV19 and TRBJ1-3; the D gene is possibly TRBD1 (6 bases). In germline, CDR1 is LNHDA, CDR2 SQIVND (reference sequence). The CDR3 is 18 residues long. V was clipped by 3 bases and J by 0 bases, with 18 bases between them. The CDR3 reads CASSILRTAATSGNTIYF. CDR3 DNA sequence: TGTGCCAGTAGTATCCTGAGGACAGCAGCCACCTCTGGAAACACCATATATTTT.

J is TRBJ2-1 and V is TRBV9, with 10 bases aligning to TRBD2. After removal of 7 bases from V and 9 bases from J, the junction contained 13 bases not matched to a gene. Germline CDR1 and CDR2: SGDLS and YYNGEE. The CDR3 covers 15 residues. The DNA of the CDR3 is TGTGCCAGCGGGCGAGCGGGGGGGCCCGTAGGTGAGCAGTTCTTC. It yields the protein CASGRAGGPVGEQFF.

The CDR3 region is CASSLGDRTYEQYF. CDR3 nucleotides: TGTGCCAGCAGCTTAGGGGACAGAACCTACGAGCAGTACTTC. The chain has TRBV7-6 and TRBJ2-7, with 7 bases lining up with TRBD1. Per germline, CDR1 SGHVS and CDR2 FNYEAQ. Trimming cost V 1 base and J 2 bases; bases outside gene matches: 2. The CDR3 is 14 residues long. Full variable domain (rest looked up from reference TRBV7-6 and TRBJ2-7): GAGVSQSPRYKVTKRGQDVALRCDPISGHVSLYWYRQALGQGPEFLTYFNYEAQQDKSGLPNDRFSAERPEGSISTLTIQRTEQRDSAMYRCASSLGDRTYEQYFGPGTRLTVT.

The chain recombines TRBV2 with TRBJ2-7; 14 nucleotides line up with TRBD2. J was trimmed by 3 bases and V by 7 bases; bases with no gene match: 5. Looked up from germline, CDR1 is SNHLY and CDR2 is FYNNEI. CDR3 size: 15 residues. The CDR3: CASKTTSGGVYEQYF. CDR3 sequence (DNA): TGTGCCAGCAAGACGACTAGCGGGGGGGTCTACGAGCAGTACTTC.

The V and J genes are TRBV9 and TRBJ2-2; TRBD2 aligns across 7 bases. This CDR3 comprises 16 residues. CDR1 is SGDLS and CDR2 is YYNGEE in the germline V gene. Trimming removed 1 base from V and 2 bases from J; junction bases left unmatched: 5. The CDR3: CASSVRGVFNTGELFF. DNA for the CDR3: TGTGCCAGCAGCGTACGGGGGGTTTTTAACACCGGGGAGCTGTTTTTT.

This rearrangement joins TRBV9 to TRBJ1-6, with D uncertain. CDR1 SGDLS and CDR2 YYNGEE come from the germline V gene. This CDR3 comprises 13 residues. Trimming removed 0 bases from V and 13 bases from J, with 11 bases in between. CDR3 DNA: TGTGCCAGCAGCGTAGGTTTAGGCAGGCCCCTCCACTTT. This encodes CASSVGLGRPLHF. Filled out from reference TRBV9 and TRBJ1-6, the complete variable domain reads DSGVTQTPKHLITATGQRVTLRCSPRSGDLSVYWYQQSLDQGLQFLIQYYNGEERAKGNILERFSAQQFPDLHSELNLSSLELGDSALYFCASSVGLGRPLHFGNGTRLTVT.

The chain uses TRBV5-1 and TRBJ2-3; 10 nucleotides agree with TRBD1. The germline gives CDR1 SGHRS, CDR2 YFSETQ. J was trimmed by 7 bases and V by 0 bases; bases with no gene match: 5. The CDR3 extends over 15 amino acids. The chain's CDR3 is CASSLGGTGAYTQYF. The CDR3 DNA is TGCGCCAGCAGCTTGGGTGGGACAGGGGCATATACGCAGTATTTT.

The V and J genes are TRBV30 and TRBJ2-7; 8 bases are a match to TRBD1. Germline lookup yields CDR1 GTSNPN and CDR2 SVGIG (reference sequence). The trim removed 4 bases at V and 0 bases at J, leaving 14 bases unmatched. The CDR3 is made up of 17 amino acids. CDR3 DNA sequence: TGTGCCTGGACCTCGTGGGCGGACAGGGTAAGCTCCTACGAGCAGTACTTC. Amino acid sequence: CAWTSWADRVSSYEQYF.

The V call is TRBV7-2, the J call TRBJ1-1; TRBD1 is a possible D gene (6 bases). CDR3 length: 13 amino acids. Per the germline V gene, CDR1 is SGHTA and CDR2 is FQGNSA. V lost 5 bases, J lost 4 bases, and 11 bases lay in between. CDR3 region: CASSTQGFTEAFF. CDR3 in DNA: TGTGCCAGCAGCACACAGGGTTTCACTGAAGCTTTCTTT.

The chain uses TRBV28 and TRBJ2-6, with TRBD1 identical over 9 bases. Trimming took 7 bases from V and 4 from J; bases not matched to a gene: 5. The CDR3 length is 15 residues. The germline gives CDR1 MDHEN, CDR2 SYDVKM. Here the CDR3 reads CASKRTGDGANVLTF. The CDR3 coding sequence is TGTGCCAGCAAAAGGACAGGGGACGGGGCCAACGTCCTGACTTTC.

This chain connects TRBV7-3 to TRBJ2-5; tentative D call: TRBD1 (5 bases). The CDR3 sequence is 11 residues long. Germline CDR1 SGHTA, CDR2 FQGTGA. V was cut by 8 bases and J by 5 bases, with 9 bases left in between. The DNA for the CDR3 is TGTGCCAGCGGGGCACGGGAGACCCAGTACTTC. It translates to CASGARETQYF.

The rearrangement links TRBV9 to TRBJ2-5; tentatively, D is TRBD2 (8 bases). Germline V CDR1 and CDR2: SGDLS, YYNGEE. There are 16 residues in the CDR3. V gave up 4 bases and J gave up 5 bases, with 21 bases separating them. CDR3 residues: CASSTGVAGWGETQYF. CDR3 coding DNA: TGTGCCAGCAGCACAGGGGTAGCGGGGTGGGGGGAGACCCAGTACTTC.

The chain carries TRBV28 and TRBJ2-1; perhaps TRBD2 as D (5 bases). The CDR3 covers 13 residues. V was clipped by 2 bases and J by 4 bases, with 6 bases between them. Germline V lookup: CDR1 MDHEN, CDR2 SYDVKM. As DNA, the CDR3 is TGTGCCAGCAGTTTAGGGGAGTACAATGAGCAGTTCTTC. Its translation: CASSLGEYNEQFF.

This rearrangement joins TRBV30 to TRBJ2-1; possibly TRBD1 for D (6 bases). The V end lost 2 bases, the J end lost 8 bases, and 19 bases lay between the germline ends. The CDR3 length is 15 residues. CDR1 GTSNPN and CDR2 SVGIG come from the germline V gene (reference sequence). CDR3 loop: CAWSRGQRVSDEQFF. The CDR3 nucleotides are TGTGCCTGGAGTCGGGGACAAAGGGTTTCGGATGAGCAGTTCTTC. Based on the CDR3 plus reference TRBV30 and TRBJ2-1, the full variable domain is SQTIHQWPATLVQPVGSPLSLECTVEGTSNPNLYWYRQAAGRGLQLLFYSVGIGQISSEVPQNLSASRPQDRQFILSSKKLLLSDSGFYLCAWSRGQRVSDEQFFGPGTRLTVL.

The chain uses TRBV7-8 and TRBJ2-7; 11 bases are shared with TRBD1. This CDR3 region has 16 residues. Germline loops: CDR1 SGHVS, CDR2 FQNEAQ. With 1 base clipped from V and 2 bases from J, the junction kept 4 bases outside the gene matches. The CDR3 loop is CASSLGTGGETYEQYF. The CDR3 DNA reads TGTGCCAGCAGCTTAGGGACAGGGGGCGAAACCTACGAGCAGTACTTC.

The chain couples TRBV4-3 to TRBJ2-7; 11 bases map to TRBD1. The CDR3 length is 15 residues. Germline values: CDR1 LGHNA, CDR2 YSLEER. J was trimmed by 4 bases and V by 5 bases; bases with no gene match: 7. The CDR3 region is CASSFLGTGGYEQYF. DNA for the CDR3: TGCGCCAGCAGCTTCCTCGGGACAGGGGGATACGAGCAGTACTTC.

CDR3: CASSLRRDGGEKLFF. The CDR3 DNA sequence: TGTGCCAGCAGCTTGCGGAGGGATGGGGGGGAAAAACTGTTTTTT. This chain joins TRBV5-4 and TRBJ1-4, with D possibly TRBD1 on 5 matching bases. V lost 1 base and J lost 8, with 15 bases in between. Germline CDR1 is SGHNT and CDR2 is YYREEE (reference sequence). The CDR3 loop spans 15 amino acids. The full variable domain, rest sourced from reference TRBV5-4 and TRBJ1-4, is ETGVTQSPTHLIKTRGQQVTLRCSSQSGHNTVSWYQQALGQGPQFIFQYYREEENGRGNFPPRFSGLQFPNYSSELNVNALELDDSALYLCASSLRRDGGEKLFFGSGTQLSVL.

The rearrangement joins TRBV30 to TRBJ1-1, with 7 bases lining up with TRBD1. The CDR3 has 13 residues. The trim removed 1 base at V and 5 bases at J, leaving 4 bases unmatched. Germline assignment: CDR1 GTSNPN and CDR2 SVGIG (reference sequence). The CDR3 reads CAWSEGARTEAFF. The CDR3 DNA follows: TGTGCCTGGAGTGAGGGGGCCCGGACTGAAGCTTTCTTT.

The V gene is TRBV7-2, the J gene TRBJ2-7; tentatively, D is TRBD2 (6 bases). V was cut by 4 bases and J by 5 bases, with 18 bases left in between. There are 15 residues in the CDR3. Germline values: CDR1 SGHTA, CDR2 FQGNSA. CDR3 region: CASSYSTRESHEQYF. The CDR3 bases are TGTGCCAGCAGCTATTCTACTCGGGAGTCCCACGAGCAGTACTTC.

The chain recombines TRBV5-6 with TRBJ2-3; D perhaps matches TRBD1 (5 bases). The length of the CDR3 is 17 residues. V lost 0 bases, J lost 4 bases, and 18 bases lay in between. Germline values: CDR1 SGHDT, CDR2 YYEEEE. In DNA form, the CDR3 reads TGTGCCAGCAGCTTGGAAGGGGTTGGCATGGGGCCAGATACGCAGTATTTT. Translation gives CASSLEGVGMGPDTQYF.

CDR3 in amino acids: CASSVTPGTVVYTF. The CDR3 DNA follows: TGTGCCAGCAGCGTAACCCCCGGGACAGTAGTCTACACCTTC. The chain joins TRBV9 to TRBJ1-2; TRBD1 matches 7 bases. CDR1 and CDR2 (germline): SGDLS, YYNGEE. V shed 1 base and J 10 bases; nucleotides not matched to a gene: 10. This CDR3 has 14 residues.

The rearrangement links TRBV10-2 to TRBJ2-5; 7 positions match TRBD1. The junction had 2 bases not matched to a gene; V was cut back by 8 bases and J by 2 bases. Looked up from germline, CDR1 is WSHSY and CDR2 is SAAADI. The CDR3 is made up of 12 amino acids. CDR3 DNA sequence: TGCGCCAGCGGGACAGCACAAGAGACCCAGTACTTC. Translation: CASGTAQETQYF.

V and J are TRBV28 and TRBJ1-1; maybe TRBD1 (5 bases). This CDR3 spans 14 amino acids. Trimming cost V 4 bases and J 4 bases, with 13 bases left between them. Germline V gives CDR1 MDHEN, CDR2 SYDVKM. The CDR3 DNA is TGTGCCAGCAGTTCCGATGGGGCGGTCACTGAAGCTTTCTTT. It yields the protein CASSSDGAVTEAFF.

This chain links TRBV11-3 with TRBJ2-1; tentatively, D is TRBD1 (6 bases). The CDR3 contains 14 residues. Germline V gene lookup returns CDR1 SGHNT and CDR2 YENEEA. Trimming shortened V by 3 bases and J by 6 bases, and 12 bases separated the two germline ends. The CDR3, as DNA: TGTGCCAGCAGCTTTGAGGGACACCTCAATGAGCAGTTCTTC. Amino acids: CASSFEGHLNEQFF. Looking up the rest from reference TRBV11-3 and TRBJ2-1 gives the full variable domain: EAGVVQSPRYKIIEKKQPVAFWCNPISGHNTLYWYLQNLGQGPELLIRYENEEAVDDSQLPKDRFSAERLKGVDSTLKIQPAELGDSAVYLCASSFEGHLNEQFFGPGTRLTVL.